This record looks at one T cell receptor (beta chain) sequence and its context. This clonotype was counted between two and nine times. No antigen is known for it. No qualities accompany the bases; no much larger clone lies one base away. These data belong to a study of regulatory T cells in long-lasting Graves disease (TCRdb year 2021). For the wider study: Antithyroid drugs had been taken for less than 3 months by newly diagnosed Graves' disease patients. The study was registered as a clinical trial and conducted in China. A total of around 35 samples were covered by TCR sequencing, comprising around 13 persistent and 20 newly diagnosed Graves' disease patients. Patients with persistent Graves' disease were compared with patients with newly diagnosed Graves' disease using TCR sequencing and RNA sequencing of peripheral blood. Points the paper makes about the study in general: The small sample size was acknowledged by the authors as a limitation that may reduce accuracy. Preferential use of TRBV28, TRBJ1-2 and TRBJ2-5 was observed in persistent disease, whereas TRBV20-1 and TRBJ2-1 were favored in newly diagnosed disease. Only the TCR beta chain was sequenced and analyzed. More public clonotypes were shared among persistent patients (approximately 3,000) than among newly diagnosed patients (approximately 1,000). The study examined only peripheral blood because the primary lesion, thyroid tissue, could not be accessed. Persistent Graves' disease patients showed lower TCR Shannon entropy and fewer highly expanded clones than newly diagnosed patients, suggesting clonal expansion.

The library was obtained by multiplex PCR. TCRdb names Illumina HiSeq 4000 as the instrument used. TCR beta libraries were built with iRepertoire HTBI primers and Arm-PCR amplification of CDR3 regions. PCR products were gel purified before sequencing. For the original study's pipeline: Gene usage analysis of CDR3 amino acid clonotypes used the roughly 60 TRBV and some 13 TRBJ segments found across samples. Filtered high-quality paired reads were merged into contigs using COPE and FqMerger. BLAST was used to align contigs to IMGT TRBV, TRBD and TRBJ reference genes, with CDR3 defined following IMGT. Clonotypes above 0.1% frequency were classified as highly expanded clones. Shannon entropy served as the measure of repertoire diversity, while the Gini coefficient captured V-J evenness. Clonotypes shared by more than one individual were considered public. The public reads were run again by TCRdb, first through fastp at Q25 and then through MiXCR, and only productive beta chains were kept. Rows merge per CDR3 protein into single entries with the most common DNA and genes. The V and J calls reflect TCRdb's pipeline rather than the authors' work. The sample contains some 500,000 distinct CDR3 sequences, about 14% of them found a single time. In total, the top ten clones hold more than 8.5% of the sample.

In the paper's terms, the time point label means: newly diagnosed GD, antithyroid drugs for less than 3 months. For both TCR sequencing and RNA sequencing, RNA was extracted from PBMCs using TRIzol. The diagnosis of Graves' disease followed American Thyroid Association guidelines. The patients came from an endocrinology department in Xi'an, China. Each patient gave approximately 10 milliliters of peripheral blood, collected in an EDTA anticoagulant tube. Ficoll Paque Plus density gradient separation was used to isolate PBMCs, and no additional T cell sorting was done. An Agilent 2100 Bioanalyzer and agarose gel were used to assess RNA quality, and a NanoDrop 2000 was used to measure RNA concentration. Trimming takes 2 bases from V and 2 bases from J, and the germline ends sit 12 bases apart. Via the germline V gene, CDR1 is KGHSH and CDR2 LQKENI. The CDR3 measures 15 amino acids from cysteine to phenylalanine. The retained sequence is limited to the CDR3, 45 bases, with the frame set at the first base.

The same specimen was also included in a second study, on T cells in Graves' hyperthyroidism and ophthalmopathy. Per that second paper: Stable Graves' hyperthyroidism was defined as no progression to ophthalmopathy during 18 months of follow-up. Hyperthyroidism patients were aged 18 to 65 years and newly diagnosed, with disease duration of less than 2 months. Exclusion was applied to patients with uncontrolled infections, other autoimmune diseases, pregnancy or lactation. Diagnoses were established on the basis of clinical symptoms, serum thyroxine and TRAb, thyroid ultrasound, and orbital computed tomography. The first round of RT-PCR for the TCR CDR3 was performed with the HTBI primer set and the Qiagen OneStep RT-PCR kit. Most expanded thyroid clonotypes (frequency above 0.001) were also found in blood, which suggests that blood repertoires may mirror thyroid immune responses. A model built on a 13 V-J signature distinguished ophthalmopathy from stable hyperthyroidism, reaching about 88% sensitivity and around 82% specificity in cross-validation and 80%/75% in testing. In validation, the model predicted progression to ophthalmopathy with 55% to 71% sensitivity and less than 80% specificity, a median of about 6.7 months before onset. To identify TCR V-J signatures that set the groups apart, the researchers used a discovery cohort of about a hundred patients, made up of 43 with Graves' ophthalmopathy and 57 with stable Graves' hyperthyroidism. Prospective prediction of ophthalmopathy was tested in an independent validation cohort consisting of some 19 hyperthyroidism patients and 15 to 17 patients who later progressed to ophthalmopathy. The 85 to 100 discovery patients were randomly split 7:3 into training and test sets. The study also compared thyroid tissue and blood T-cell repertoires from about six Graves' hyperthyroidism patients. Once sampling was done, hyperthyroidism patients were given methimazole at a starting dose of 30 mg daily, whereas ophthalmopathy patients were given high-dose intravenous methylprednisolone. A second multiplex PCR round built the libraries, followed by size selection and purification. Sequencing of the libraries was done on an Illumina HiSeq2000 using paired-end 100 bp reads. SOAPnuke was used to process the raw data, throwing out any read that contained adapters or uncalled bases, had a mean Phred below 15, or lacked an exact constant-primer or identifier match. COPE v1.2.5 was used to merge high-quality paired reads, and clonotypes were defined as unique nucleotide sequences. Clonotypes were aligned to IMGT TRBV, TRBD and TRBJ reference segments using MiTCR v1.1. The analysis included only V-J combinations with a frequency above 0.0001, which together covered 99% to 99.2% of the repertoires. The TCS score was defined as F50 (clonal expansion) divided by E x V (chaos), with BLOSUM62-based TCRdist calculated between CDR3 peptides within each V-J. Welch's t-statistics and random forest reduced approximately 520 V-J features to 10 to 15, which were used in a naive Bayes classifier (R e1071). No statistical method was used to set the sample size in advance, and investigators knew the group allocation. According to the paper, TCR Vbeta CDR3 sequencing was carried out on around 140 peripheral blood samples, which came from 40 to 45 ophthalmopathy, roughly 75 hyperthyroidism and roughly 17 progressor patients.

The chain uses TRBV18 and TRBJ1-1; the D region possibly corresponds to TRBD1 (5 bases align). This specimen was peripheral blood mononuclear cells (PBMCs), taken at new diagnosis, from a patient treated with antithyroid drugs. The receptor was derived from a man younger than 45 with Graves disease. Donor details come from another sample of the same person, matched by shared clones. The nucleotide sequence is given as TGTGCCAGCTCACCATCGGGGGGGTCCAACACTGAAGCTTTCTTT. Translated, it gives CASSPSGGSNTEAFF.